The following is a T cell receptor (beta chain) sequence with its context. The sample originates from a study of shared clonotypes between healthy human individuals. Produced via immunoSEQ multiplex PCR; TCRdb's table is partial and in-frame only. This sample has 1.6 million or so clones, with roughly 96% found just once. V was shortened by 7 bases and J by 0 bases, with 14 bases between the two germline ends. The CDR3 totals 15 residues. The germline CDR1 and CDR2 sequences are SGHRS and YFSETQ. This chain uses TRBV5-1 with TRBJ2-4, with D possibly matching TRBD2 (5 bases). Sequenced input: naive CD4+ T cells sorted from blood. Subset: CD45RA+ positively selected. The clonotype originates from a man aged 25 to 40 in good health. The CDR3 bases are TGCGCCAGCGCGTCGGCGGGCCTAGCCAAAAACATTCAGTACTTC. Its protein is CASASAGLAKNIQYF.